This passage covers 26 T cell receptor beta chains from one sample sequenced in a study of graft-versus-host responses after intestinal transplantation. Libraries were prepared by immunoSEQ multiplex PCR; TCRdb keeps only in-frame clonotypes and omits some of them. This table has fewer than 120,000 clones, 85% to 95% appearing once. Their recognized antigens are unknown. The sample in question was unstimulated CD8+ T cells sorted from spleen or lymph node cells, obtained before intestinal transplant. The receptor set was obtained from a human donor who received an intestinal transplant.

This clone was counted a single time. The rearrangement uses TRBV14 and TRBJ2-3; no definite D call. This CDR3 has 15 amino acids. CDR1 SGHDN and CDR2 FVKESK come from the germline V gene. V gave up 2 bases and J gave up 0 bases, with 9 bases separating them. CDR3: CASSQLSASTDTQYF. In DNA form, the CDR3 reads TGTGCCAGCAGCCAATTGAGCGCTAGCACAGATACGCAGTATTTT.

The chain carries TRBV9 and TRBJ2-7; D is perhaps TRBD2 (6 bases). Germline CDR1 SGDLS, CDR2 YYNGEE. This CDR3 is 15 amino acids long. V was trimmed by 0 bases and J by 3 bases, leaving 13 bases between them. The CDR3 DNA reads as TGTGCCAGCAGCGTAGGAGGGCGGGACGGCTACGAGCAGTACTTC. Translated, it gives CASSVGGRDGYEQYF.

This chain links TRBV6-1 with TRBJ2-7; TRBD1 might be the D (5 bases). The CDR3 is made up of 14 amino acids. Per the germline V gene, CDR1 is MNHNS and CDR2 is SASEGT. Trimming shortened V by 6 bases and J by 3 bases, and 15 bases separated the two germline ends. The CDR3 bases are TGTGCCAGCAGCGCAAGACAGAGCCTCTACGAGCAGTACTTC. This encodes CASSARQSLYEQYF.

The rearrangement joins TRBV10-3 to TRBJ2-7, with 8 bases identical to TRBD1. The CDR3 has 15 amino acids. The V and J ends lost 0 bases and 4 bases, in that order; junction bases with no gene match: 5. Germline V CDR1 and CDR2: ENHRY, SYGVKD. The CDR3 DNA sequence: TGTGCCATCAGTGAGTCCTCCGGGGACAGGTACGAGCAGTACTTC. Translation: CAISESSGDRYEQYF.

The chain is built from TRBV7-9 and TRBJ2-3; 9 bases match TRBD1. The junction had 6 bases not matched to a gene; V was cut back by 4 bases and J by 4 bases. Per germline, CDR1 SEHNR and CDR2 FQNEAQ (reference sequence). The CDR3 consists of 15 residues. In nucleotides, the CDR3 is TGTGCCAGCAGCTCCACAGGGGGCGCGTCAGATACGCAGTATTTT. Translation: CASSSTGGASDTQYF.

The chain has TRBV5-1 and TRBJ1-5; D ambiguous. The CDR3 extends over 13 amino acids. CDR1 is SGHRS, CDR2 YFSETQ, per germline. V dropped 4 bases and J dropped 8 bases, with 13 bases sitting between them. The CDR3 sequence: CASSPLSGEPQHF. As DNA, the CDR3 is TGCGCCAGCAGCCCTCTCAGTGGGGAGCCCCAGCATTTT.

The genes are TRBV5-6 and TRBJ2-1; D gene unclear. Trimming removed 4 bases from V and 2 bases from J, with 19 bases in between. This CDR3 is 17 amino acids long. CDR1 is SGHDT and CDR2 is YYEEEE in the germline V gene. The CDR3 DNA follows: TGTGCCAGCAGCCCCCGGCGGCGGAAAACCCCCTACAATGAGCAGTTCTTC. It encodes CASSPRRRKTPYNEQFF. The variable domain in full, completed from reference TRBV5-6 and TRBJ2-1, reads DAGVTQSPTHLIKTRGQQVTLRCSPKSGHDTVSWYQQALGQGPQFIFQYYEEEERQRGNFPDRFSGHQFPNYSSELNVNALLLGDSALYLCASSPRRRKTPYNEQFFGPGTRLTVL.

The V and J genes are TRBV4-1 and TRBJ1-4; D not resolved. The germline V and J ends were trimmed by 1 base and 0 bases, with 6 bases remaining between them. The CDR3 length is 15 residues. Looked up from germline, CDR1 is MGHRA and CDR2 is YSYEKL. The chain's CDR3 is CASSQGKATNEKLFF. The DNA of the CDR3 is TGCGCCAGCAGCCAAGGGAAAGCAACTAATGAAAAACTGTTTTTT.

The chain uses TRBV21-1 and TRBJ1-2. TRBV21-1 is described as a pseudogene. The CDR3 spans 15 residues. DNA of the CDR3: TGTGCCAGCAGCCCCTCCGCCGGGCAGATCTATGGCTACACCTTC. It codes for CASSPSAGQIYGYTF.

The chain has TRBV11-3 and TRBJ2-2; a possible D gene is TRBD2 (6 bases). CDR1 is SGHNT and CDR2 is YENEEA in the germline V gene. This CDR3 region has 16 residues. V was pared by 5 bases and J by 1 base, with 14 bases between. The CDR3 DNA reads TGTGCCAGCAGCCTTTGGAGGGGCGGGAACACCGGGGAGCTGTTTTTT. Protein: CASSLWRGGNTGELFF.

The V call is TRBV5-6, the J call TRBJ1-4; D unclear. Trimming removed 0 bases from V and 6 bases from J, with 3 bases in between. There are 12 residues in the CDR3. Germline CDR1 SGHDT, CDR2 YYEEEE. The CDR3 sequence: CASSLVDEKLFF. For the CDR3, the DNA is TGTGCCAGCAGCTTGGTTGATGAAAAACTGTTTTTT.

The rearrangement uses TRBV5-1 and TRBJ1-1, with 11 bases identical to TRBD1. The V and J ends lost 0 bases and 0 bases, in that order; junction bases with no gene match: 10. Germline V CDR1 and CDR2: SGHRS, YFSETQ. The CDR3 contains 19 residues. The CDR3 protein is CASSLVGPDRGLLNTEAFF. The CDR3 DNA sequence: TGCGCCAGCAGCTTGGTTGGTCCGGACAGGGGGCTCCTGAACACTGAAGCTTTCTTT.

The chain uses TRBV9 and TRBJ2-1; D uncertain. The CDR3 contains 13 residues. Trimming cost V 0 bases and J 8 bases, with 9 bases left between them. Germline V CDR1 and CDR2: SGDLS, YYNGEE. The CDR3 coding sequence is TGTGCCAGCAGCGTAGAGGGTTCGGATGAGCAGTTCTTC. It yields the protein CASSVEGSDEQFF.

CDR3 nucleotide sequence: TGTGCCTGGAGTTTCCCTTGGGACTTTCTTCCCCCTGGTGGGGCCAACGTCCTGACTTTC. Translating gives CAWSFPWDFLPPGGANVLTF. The J gene is TRBJ2-6, the V gene TRBV30; D perhaps matches TRBD2 (6 bases). Between the trimmed V and J ends, which lost 2 bases and 3 bases, there was a span of 26 bases. CDR1 and CDR2 (germline): GTSNPN, SVGIG (reference sequence). The CDR3 loop spans 20 amino acids.

The chain combines TRBV9 with TRBJ2-1; 10 bases are a match to TRBD2. This CDR3 contains 19 residues. Germline assignment: CDR1 SGDLS and CDR2 YYNGEE. V was clipped by 0 bases and J by 2 bases; unmatched bases: 11. CDR3 amino acids: CASSVDGLTGTSAYNEQFF. The CDR3 DNA reads as TGTGCCAGCAGCGTAGACGGGCTTACCGGGACTAGCGCCTACAATGAGCAGTTCTTC.

The rearrangement uses TRBV5-1 and TRBJ1-1; TRBD1 aligns across 7 bases. V shed 6 bases, J shed 5 bases, and the junction held 13 bases outside the gene matches. Per germline, CDR1 SGHRS and CDR2 YFSETQ. CDR3 size: 15 residues. The CDR3: CASTSTDREGTEAFF. CDR3 DNA sequence: TGCGCCAGCACATCAACTGACAGGGAGGGTACTGAAGCTTTCTTT.

This chain joins TRBV5-1 and TRBJ2-3; 12 bases are a match to TRBD2. CDR1 and CDR2 from the germline V gene are SGHRS and YFSETQ. Unmatched junction bases numbered 3, after V lost 3 bases and J lost 1 base. The CDR3 length is 16 residues. For the CDR3, the DNA is TGCGCCAGCAGCTCCGGACTAGCGGGACGCACAGATACGCAGTATTTT. The encoded protein is CASSSGLAGRTDTQYF. The whole variable domain, remainder taken from reference TRBV5-1 and TRBJ2-3, is KAGVTQTPRYLIKTRGQQVTLSCSPISGHRSVSWYQQTPGQGLQFLFEYFSETQRNKGNFPGRFSGRQFSNSRSEMNVSTLELGDSALYLCASSSGLAGRTDTQYFGPGTRLTVL.

This clone is a singleton in its sample. The genes are TRBV6-5 and TRBJ1-4; D is ambiguous. This CDR3 spans 13 amino acids. V shed 2 bases and J shed 3 bases, with 4 bases lying between them. CDR1 is MNHEY, CDR2 SVGAGI, per germline. CDR3 in DNA: TGTGCCAGCAGTTACCGGCCTAATGAAAAACTGTTTTTT. Translating gives CASSYRPNEKLFF.

CDR3 nucleotide sequence: TGTGCCAGTACCGGGACAGGGGTGTTAAATGAGCAGTTCTTC. Its protein product is CASTGTGVLNEQFF. The chain couples TRBV2 to TRBJ2-1; TRBD1 matches 10 bases. The CDR3 has 14 amino acids. The germline gives CDR1 SNHLY, CDR2 FYNNEI. V trimming: 9 bases; J trimming: 7 bases; junction bases outside the gene matches: 9.

The chain couples TRBV19 to TRBJ2-7; a weak D match, TRBD1 (5 bases). V was shortened by 1 base and J by 3 bases, with 7 bases between the two germline ends. The CDR3 consists of 13 residues. In germline, CDR1 is LNHDA, CDR2 SQIVND (reference sequence). The CDR3 loop reads CASSIVTGYEQYF. CDR3 DNA: TGTGCCAGTAGTATAGTAACAGGCTACGAGCAGTACTTC.

The J gene is TRBJ2-7, the V gene TRBV6-6; 8 bases line up with TRBD1. CDR3 length equals 15 residues. Germline CDR1 MNHNY, CDR2 SVGAGI (reference sequence). Trimming cost V 5 bases and J 7 bases; bases outside gene matches: 13. The CDR3 DNA reads TGTGCCAGCAGTCCCGCCCCGACAGGGGCGAGGGAGCAGTACTTC. Protein product: CASSPAPTGAREQYF.

V is TRBV30 and J is TRBJ2-7, with D perhaps TRBD2 (6 bases). V was clipped by 0 bases and J by 6 bases, with 15 bases between them. Germline CDR1 and CDR2: GTSNPN and SVGIG (reference sequence). The length of the CDR3 is 14 residues. DNA for the CDR3: TGTGCCTGGAGTGTACTTGCGGGACGGAGCGAGCAGTACTTC. Translated: CAWSVLAGRSEQYF.

The rearrangement joins TRBV2 to TRBJ2-3, with D possibly being TRBD1 (5 bases). The CDR3 sequence is 14 residues long. V gave up 8 bases and J gave up 2 bases, with 14 bases separating them. Per germline, CDR1 SNHLY and CDR2 FYNNEI. As DNA, the CDR3 is TGTGCCAGCTTGCAGGGAACGTTCACAGATACGCAGTATTTT. Amino acids: CASLQGTFTDTQYF.

Only one count was recorded for this clone. The chain carries TRBV6-5 and TRBJ1-2; possible D gene TRBD1, 5 bases. In germline, CDR1 is MNHEY, CDR2 SVGAGI. Trimming left V 6 bases short and J 8 bases short, with 19 bases between. This CDR3 region has 14 residues. The CDR3 nucleotides are TGTGCCAGCAGGGGGGACGCTTGGGGCGGGGGCTACACCTTC. This gives the protein CASRGDAWGGGYTF.

The J gene is TRBJ1-4, the V gene TRBV6-5; possible D gene TRBD1, 6 bases. V dropped 0 bases and J dropped 1 base, with 6 bases sitting between them. The CDR3 extends over 15 amino acids. Germline V gene lookup returns CDR1 MNHEY and CDR2 SVGAGI. CDR3 DNA: TGTGCCAGCAGTTACTCAGGGGGAACTAATGAAAAACTGTTTTTT. Protein product: CASSYSGGTNEKLFF.

V and J are TRBV5-1 and TRBJ2-7; TRBD2 matches 9 bases. V lost 4 bases, J lost 5 bases, and 13 bases stayed unmatched. The CDR3 sequence is 16 residues long. CDR1 is SGHRS and CDR2 is YFSETQ in the germline V gene. The CDR3 loop is CASSTEIRLAEDEQYF. In DNA form, the CDR3 reads TGCGCCAGCAGCACCGAAATTCGACTAGCGGAAGACGAGCAGTACTTC.